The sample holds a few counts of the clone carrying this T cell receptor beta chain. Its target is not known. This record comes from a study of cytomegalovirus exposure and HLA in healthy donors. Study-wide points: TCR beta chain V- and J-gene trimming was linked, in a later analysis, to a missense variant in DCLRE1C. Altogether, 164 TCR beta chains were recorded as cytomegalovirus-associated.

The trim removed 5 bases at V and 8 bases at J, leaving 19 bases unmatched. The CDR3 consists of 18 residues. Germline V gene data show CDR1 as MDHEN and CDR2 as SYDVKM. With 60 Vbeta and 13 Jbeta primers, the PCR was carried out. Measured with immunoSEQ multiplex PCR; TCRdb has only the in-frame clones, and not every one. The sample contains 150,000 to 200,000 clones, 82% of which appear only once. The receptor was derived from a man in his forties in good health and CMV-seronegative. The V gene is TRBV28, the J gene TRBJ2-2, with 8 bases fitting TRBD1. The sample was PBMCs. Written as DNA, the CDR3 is TGTGCCAGCAGTCCCTTTCGGACAGGGATTTTTCCGGTTGGGGAGCTGTTTTTT. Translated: CASSPFRTGIFPVGELFF. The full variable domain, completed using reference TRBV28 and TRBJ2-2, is DVKVTQSSRYLVKRTGEKVFLECVQDMDHENMFWYRQDPGLGLRLIYFSYDVKMKEKGDIPEGYSVSREKKERFSLILESASTNQTSMYLCASSPFRTGIFPVGELFFGEGSRLTVL.